The sequence of this TCR beta chain was determined in a study of blood T cell repertoires in COVID-19. Turning to the study itself: Whether acute or convalescent, the COVID-19 samples came from the United States, Italy and Spain.

Cohorts were assigned according to the clinical history that participants reported. In the authors' methods: Scientists estimated how many nucleated cells there were by amplifying reference gene primers. Clones were sequenced by immunoSEQ multiplex PCR, and TCRdb holds only the in-frame ones, with some missing. The DNA gave D and trimming, while V, J and clone size come from that table. The table has a few hundred thousand clones, around 87% seen once; the top ten hold 4% to 5.5%. The material sequenced was PBMCs or T cells enriched from blood (not recorded which). This receptor was obtained from a young woman with acute COVID-19.

The CDR3 sequence is CASSSRGKQPQHF. The CDR3 region has the DNA TGTGCCAGCAGCTCGAGGGGGAAACAGCCCCAGCATTTT. The gene calls are TRBV7-9 and TRBJ1-5, with D tentatively TRBD1 (6 bases). The CDR3 contains 13 residues. Germline V lookup: CDR1 SEHNR, CDR2 FQNEAQ (reference sequence). V was shortened by 4 bases and J by 7 bases, with 11 bases between the two germline ends.